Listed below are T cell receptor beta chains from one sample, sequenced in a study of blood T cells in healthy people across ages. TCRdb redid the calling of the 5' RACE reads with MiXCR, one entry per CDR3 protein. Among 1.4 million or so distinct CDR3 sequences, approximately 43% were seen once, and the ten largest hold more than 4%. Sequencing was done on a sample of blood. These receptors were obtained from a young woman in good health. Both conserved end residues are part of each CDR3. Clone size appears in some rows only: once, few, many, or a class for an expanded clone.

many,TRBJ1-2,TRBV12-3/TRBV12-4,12,CASSFSGAGYTF
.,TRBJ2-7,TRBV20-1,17,CSARALEAGGVKNEQYF
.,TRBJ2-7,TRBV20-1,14,CSARDYKRYNEQYF
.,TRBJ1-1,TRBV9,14,CASSPPRGGNEAFF
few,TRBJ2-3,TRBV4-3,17,CASSQGSSGGSKDTQYF
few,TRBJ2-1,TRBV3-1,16,CASSQDSRPYYNEQFF
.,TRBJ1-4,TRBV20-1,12,CSASADNEKLFF
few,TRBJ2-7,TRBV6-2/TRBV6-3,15,CASRGPGQGTYEQYF
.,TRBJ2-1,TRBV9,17,CASSVGAGGRPNNEQFF
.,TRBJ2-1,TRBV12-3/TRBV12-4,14,CASSPDGSSDEQFF
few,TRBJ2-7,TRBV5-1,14,CASSTGQVGYEQYF
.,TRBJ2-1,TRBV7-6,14,CASSSRTGRDEQFF
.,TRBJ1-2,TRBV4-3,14,CASSSAGGFFGYTF
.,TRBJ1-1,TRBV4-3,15,CASSQEYGFYTEAFF
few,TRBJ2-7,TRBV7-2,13,CASSSATGNEQYF
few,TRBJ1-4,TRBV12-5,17,CASGLVGVAVDNEKLFF
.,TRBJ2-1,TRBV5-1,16,CASSLTSPSSYNEQFF
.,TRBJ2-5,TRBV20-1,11,CSARSRETQYF
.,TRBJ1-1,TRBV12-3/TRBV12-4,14,CASSQGQGRRVAFF
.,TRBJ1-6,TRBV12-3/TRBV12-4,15,CASRPGRGKGSPLHF
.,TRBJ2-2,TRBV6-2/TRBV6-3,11,CASSYSWELFF
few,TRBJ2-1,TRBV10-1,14,CASPCLAGKNEQFF
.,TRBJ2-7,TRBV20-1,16,CSARDREHFYLYEQYF
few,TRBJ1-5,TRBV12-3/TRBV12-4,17,CASSYRGATAGNQPQHF
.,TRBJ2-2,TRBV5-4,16,CASSHLVQQLNGELFF
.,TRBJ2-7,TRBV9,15,CASSQADSGIYEQYF
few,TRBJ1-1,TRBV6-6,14,CASSYYRGNTEAFF
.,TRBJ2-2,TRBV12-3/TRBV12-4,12,CASSFYSGELFF
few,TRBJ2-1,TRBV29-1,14,CSVALLAGHYEQFF
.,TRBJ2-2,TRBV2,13,CASSEPPTGELFF
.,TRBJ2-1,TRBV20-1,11,CSARDQIALFF
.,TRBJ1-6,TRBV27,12,CASSSAGPPLHF
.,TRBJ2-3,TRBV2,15,CASSERTFGTDTQYF
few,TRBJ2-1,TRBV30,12,CAWSSTAKGQFF
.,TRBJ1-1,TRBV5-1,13,CASSLTGFSEAFF
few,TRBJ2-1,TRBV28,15,CASTSGLGILDEQFF
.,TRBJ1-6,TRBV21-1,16,CASSTRTGGSNSPLHF
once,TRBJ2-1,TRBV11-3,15,CASSFTRAGYNEQFF
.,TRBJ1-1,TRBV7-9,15,CASSSNGQGNTEAFF
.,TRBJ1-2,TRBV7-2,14,CASTPAAVNYGYTF
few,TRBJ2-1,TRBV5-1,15,CASSFEGSSYNEKFF
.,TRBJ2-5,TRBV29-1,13,CSVKDPASVTQYF
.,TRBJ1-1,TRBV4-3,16,CASSQDGNTGDTEAFF
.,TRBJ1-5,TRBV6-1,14,CASSEDLGGQPQHF
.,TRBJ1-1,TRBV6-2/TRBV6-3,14,CASGSRRENTEAFF
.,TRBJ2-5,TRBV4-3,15,CASSQDFRAQETQYF